The sequence of this TCR beta chain was determined in a study of blood T cell repertoires in COVID-19. Overall study: Material from acute and convalescent COVID-19 was sourced from the United States, Italy and Spain.

Sequencing was performed with immunoSEQ multiplex PCR; in TCRdb, only in-frame clones are kept and a portion is missing. The data show roughly 400,000 clones, with approximately 89% seen just once and about 1.7% held by the top ten. The sequenced material came from PBMCs or T cells enriched from blood (not recorded which). The TCR originated in a young woman who had recovered from COVID-19.

CDR3: CASSSGGTDTQYF. In nucleotides, the CDR3 is TGTGCCAGCAGTTCAGGGGGCACAGATACGCAGTATTTT. This chain links TRBV27 with TRBJ2-3, with D maybe TRBD1 (6 bases). Trimming pared 4 bases from V and 1 base from J, leaving 6 bases between. The CDR3 loop spans 13 amino acids. Germline-derived CDR1 and CDR2 are MNHEY and SMNVEV (reference sequence).